The present T cell receptor beta chain was sequenced within a study of shared clonotypes between healthy human individuals. Study donors comprised healthy, HIV-negative adults devoid of recent acute infection or vaccination. Division of CD4+ cells produced a CD45RA+ naive subset and a CD45RA-negative memory subset. Regarding this clone: What it binds is unknown.

Findings of the study overall: Larger estimated richness was generally recorded for naive subsets relative to memory subsets.

Produced via immunoSEQ multiplex PCR; TCRdb's table is partial and in-frame only. The repertoire holds 2,500,000 or so clones, roughly nine tenths seen once, with around 0.14% in the top ten. V gave up 0 bases and J gave up 5 bases; unmatched junction bases: 3. Germline-derived CDR1 and CDR2 are LNHNV and YYDKDF (reference sequence). CDR3 length: 15 residues. The sequencing sample was made of naive CD4+ T cells sorted from blood. The subset denotes: CD45RA+ positively selected. The sequence was obtained from a man aged 18 to 29 in good health. The V and J genes are TRBV15 and TRBJ1-2; TRBD1 matches at 10 bases. The CDR3 reads CATSRDRTGGYGYTF. The CDR3 nucleotides are TGTGCCACCAGCAGAGATCGGACAGGGGGGTATGGCTACACCTTC. The variable domain in full, with the rest retrieved from reference TRBV15 and TRBJ1-2, is DAMVIQNPRYQVTQFGKPVTLSCSQTLNHNVMYWYQQKSSQAPKLLFHYYDKDFNNEADTPDNFQSRRPNTSFCFLDIRSPGLGDTAMYLCATSRDRTGGYGYTFGSGTRLTVV.